The source of this T cell receptor beta chain is a study of T-cell reconstitution after alpha-beta-depleted transplantation in children. Notes on the study in general: Expanded graft clones, several hundred of them, were reportedly the source of alpha-beta T cells about two months after transplant. Newly generated T cells supplied most T-cell counts and diversity one year post-transplant. Surviving recipient T cells and thymic progenitors produced the high day-60 TCRbeta diversity seen in some patients.

This clonotype has ten or more counts. Its specificity is not known. V was cut by 0 bases and J by 3 bases, with 14 bases left in between. Germline CDR1 SGHRS, CDR2 YFSETQ. There are 16 residues in the CDR3. During its preparation, the TCRbeta library received unique molecular identifiers. TCRdb reprocessed the PCR reads via MiXCR and lists one record per CDR3 protein. The repertoire consists of some 200,000 distinct CDR3 sequences, with about 6% occurring once and the leading ten covering approximately 4.1%. The chain carries TRBV5-1 and TRBJ2-3; perhaps TRBD2 as D (7 bases). The sequence derives from a girl under two years old with combined immunodeficiency, due to receive a stem cell transplant. This material consisted of PBMCs, taken before TCRalphabeta/CD19-depleted stem cell transplant. The CDR3 DNA sequence: TGCGCCAGCAGCTTGGAGGCCAAGGGGGGGACAGATACGCAGTATTTT. This sequence encodes CASSLEAKGGTDTQYF.